This T cell receptor beta chain was captured by sequencing in a study of early T cells in non-severe SARS-CoV-2 infection. Background on the study: Investigators sequenced bulk RNA drawn from unsorted whole blood, and chains remained unpaired. General study points: Lookups in VDJdb leaned toward anti-spike CD8 responses and missed private and CD4 specificities.

The CDR3 has 14 amino acids. V was pared by 4 bases and J by 3 bases, with 3 bases of the junction left unmatched. Germline CDR1 LGHDT, CDR2 YNNKEL (reference sequence). This clonotype showed up many times. Its antigen remains unidentified. As part of library construction, unique molecular identifiers were attached to individual cDNA molecules. TCRdb re-called the 5' RACE reads with MiXCR, one entry per CDR3 protein. The table has around 28,000 distinct CDR3 sequences, 3.5% to 5% seen once. This TCR derives from an adult who was a healthcare worker with PCR-confirmed SARS-CoV-2 infection or an uninfected control (not recorded which). The chain joins TRBV3-1 to TRBJ2-3; 8 nucleotides agree with TRBD2. The sequencing input was whole blood. This CDR3 reads CASSPAGGTDTQYF. CDR3 bases: TGTGCCAGCAGCCCCGCGGGAGGTACAGATACGCAGTATTTT.